The clone carrying this T cell receptor (beta chain) has a count of ten or more. This specimen comes from a study of patients and donors after allogeneic stem cell transplantation. TCRdb passed the RT-PCR reads through MiXCR, listing each CDR3 protein once. This table holds 920,000 or so distinct CDR3 sequences, around 17% found once. Per the germline V gene, CDR1 is SGHRS and CDR2 is YFSETQ. The V and J ends lost 0 bases and 3 bases respectively, with 13 bases between them. The CDR3 has 15 amino acids. The sequence was collected from a human donor who was either an allogeneic HSCT recipient or a stem cell or donor lymphocyte infusion donor (not recorded which). It is not recorded whose cells these are; they may come from a transplant donor. The sample consisted of blood, either unsorted or a sorted T cell fraction (not recorded which). The J gene is TRBJ2-7, the V gene TRBV5-1; D perhaps matches TRBD1 (5 bases). As DNA, the CDR3 is TGCGCCAGCAGCTTGGTCGCAGGGATCAACTACGAGCAGTACTTC. It codes for CASSLVAGINYEQYF.